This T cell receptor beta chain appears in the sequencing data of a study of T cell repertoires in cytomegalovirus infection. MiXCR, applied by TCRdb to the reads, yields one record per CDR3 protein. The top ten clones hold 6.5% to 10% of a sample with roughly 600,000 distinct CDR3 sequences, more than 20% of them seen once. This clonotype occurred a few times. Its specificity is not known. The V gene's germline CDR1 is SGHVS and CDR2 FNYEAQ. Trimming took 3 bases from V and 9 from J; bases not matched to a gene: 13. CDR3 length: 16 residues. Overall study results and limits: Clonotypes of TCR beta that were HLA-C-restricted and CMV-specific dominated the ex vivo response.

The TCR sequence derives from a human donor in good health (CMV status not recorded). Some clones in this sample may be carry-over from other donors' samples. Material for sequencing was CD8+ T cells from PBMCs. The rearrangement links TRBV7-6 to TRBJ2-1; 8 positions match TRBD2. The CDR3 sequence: CASSFFREGSGGEQFF. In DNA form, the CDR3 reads TGTGCCAGCAGCTTTTTTCGGGAGGGGTCCGGGGGTGAGCAGTTCTTC. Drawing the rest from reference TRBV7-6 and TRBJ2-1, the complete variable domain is GAGVSQSPRYKVTKRGQDVALRCDPISGHVSLYWYRQALGQGPEFLTYFNYEAQQDKSGLPNDRFSAERPEGSISTLTIQRTEQRDSAMYRCASSFFREGSGGEQFFGPGTRLTVL.